This paragraph covers one T cell receptor (beta chain) sequence. No antigen is known for it. The record has no base qualities; no much larger clone is one base away. This sample is part of a study of T cells in Graves' hyperthyroidism and ophthalmopathy (dated by TCRdb to between 2018 and 2021). Study-wide context: Peripheral blood samples were taken at initial diagnosis, before any treatment was given. To identify TCR V-J signatures that set the groups apart, the researchers used a discovery cohort of about a hundred patients, made up of 43 with Graves' ophthalmopathy and about 55 with stable Graves' hyperthyroidism. Whether ophthalmopathy could be predicted prospectively was tested in an independent validation cohort made up of roughly 19 hyperthyroidism patients plus 17 patients who later progressed to ophthalmopathy. The approximately 100 discovery patients were divided at random into training and test sets in a 7:3 ratio. In addition, the study compared T-cell repertoires in thyroid tissue and in blood from about 6 Graves' hyperthyroidism patients. Once sampling was done, hyperthyroidism patients were given methimazole at a starting dose of 30 mg daily, whereas ophthalmopathy patients were given high-dose intravenous methylprednisolone. TCR Vbeta CDR3 sequencing of around 130 peripheral blood samples (about 45 ophthalmopathy, over 70 hyperthyroidism and about 17 progressor patients) is reported in the paper. Study-wide findings and limitations: No statistical method was used to fix the sample size in advance, and group allocation was not hidden from the investigators. Blood samples also contained most of the expanded thyroid clonotypes (frequency above 0.001), which suggests that blood repertoires may reflect thyroid immune responses. A 13 V-J signature model separated ophthalmopathy from stable hyperthyroidism, with just over 85% sensitivity and roughly 82% specificity in cross-validation and 80%/75% in testing. In validation, the model predicted progression to ophthalmopathy with about 71% sensitivity and roughly 75% specificity, a median of around six months before onset.

V is reduced by 9 bases and J by 2 bases, leaving a spacing of 16 bases between them. The CDR3, cysteine through phenylalanine, is 15 amino acids long. The only DNA kept is the CDR3, 45 bases in frame from the first base. Via the germline V gene, CDR1 is KGHDR and CDR2 SFDVKD. The TCR beta CDR3 regions were amplified from the RNA transcripts. A first-round RT-PCR of the TCR CDR3 used the HTBI primer set with the Qiagen OneStep RT-PCR kit. The libraries were constructed in a second round of multiplex PCR and then size-selected and purified. Sequencing of the libraries was done on an Illumina HiSeq2000 using paired-end 100 bp reads. The authors' pipeline ran thus. Raw data were processed with SOAPnuke, discarding reads with adapters, uncalled bases, mean Phred below 15, or no exact constant-primer or identifier match. High-quality paired reads were merged with COPE v1.2.5, and unique nucleotide sequences were defined as clonotypes. Clonotypes were aligned to IMGT TRBV, TRBD and TRBJ reference segments using MiTCR v1.1. Only V-J combinations with frequency above 0.0001, covering about 99% of repertoires, were analysed. A TCS score was defined as the ratio of F50 (clonal expansion) to E x V (chaos), with BLOSUM62-based TCRdist applied between CDR3 peptides within each V-J. Welch's t-statistics and random forest reduced 500 to 650 V-J features to roughly 13, which were used in a naive Bayes classifier (R e1071). TCRdb reran the public reads through fastp at Q25 and MiXCR, keeping productive beta chains. CDR3 protein sequences are deduplicated, and each keeps its most common genes and DNA. TCRdb, rather than the study authors, made the V and J calls. The sample table contains a few hundred thousand distinct CDR3 sequences; only one count was recorded for about 16% of them. 25% to 30% of the sample goes to the ten largest clones.

Moderately to severely active disease, a Clinical Activity Score of at least 3, a NOSPECS grade of at least 4, and a duration under 3 months were present in ophthalmopathy patients. The study excluded patients with uncontrolled infections, other autoimmune diseases, pregnancy or lactation. Diagnoses were established on the basis of clinical symptoms, serum thyroxine and TRAb, thyroid ultrasound, and orbital computed tomography. Ficoll-Paque density gradient centrifugation was used to isolate PBMCs from approximately 10 ml of fresh peripheral blood. Total RNA was extracted using Trizol reagent, and RNA quality was assessed on an Agilent 2100 Bioanalyzer.

Recombination joined TRBV24-1 with TRBJ1-5, and the D gene may be TRBD1, 6 bases matching. The origin of this receptor is a woman in her twenties or thirties with Graves' ophthalmopathy. The sequencing input was blood. The CDR3 protein sequence reads: CATQAQGGGNQPQHF. At the DNA level, the sequence is TGTGCCACCCAAGCACAGGGAGGGGGCAATCAGCCCCAGCATTTT.